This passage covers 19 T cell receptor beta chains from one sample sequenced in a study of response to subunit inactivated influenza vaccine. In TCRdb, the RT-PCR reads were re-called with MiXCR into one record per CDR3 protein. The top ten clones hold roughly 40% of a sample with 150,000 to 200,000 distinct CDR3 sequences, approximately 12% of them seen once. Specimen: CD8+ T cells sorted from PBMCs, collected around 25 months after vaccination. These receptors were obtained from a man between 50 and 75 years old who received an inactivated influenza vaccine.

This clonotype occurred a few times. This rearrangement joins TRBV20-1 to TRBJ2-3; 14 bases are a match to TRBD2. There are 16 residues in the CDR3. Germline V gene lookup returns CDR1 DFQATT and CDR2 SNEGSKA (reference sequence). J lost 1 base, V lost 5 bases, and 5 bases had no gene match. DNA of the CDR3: TGCAGTGCTTTACCGGGACTAGCGGGGGGCACAGATACGCAGTATTTT. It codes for CSALPGLAGGTDTQYF.

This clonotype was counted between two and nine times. CDR3 protein: CASSFWTGDAGELFF. The CDR3, as DNA: TGTGCCAGCAGTTTCTGGACAGGGGACGCCGGGGAGCTGTTTTTT. The chain uses TRBV27 and TRBJ2-2; 9 bases are a match to TRBD1. Germline V gene lookup returns CDR1 MNHEY and CDR2 SMNVEV (reference sequence). This CDR3 contains 15 residues. V lost 3 bases, J lost 6 bases, and 5 bases stayed unmatched.

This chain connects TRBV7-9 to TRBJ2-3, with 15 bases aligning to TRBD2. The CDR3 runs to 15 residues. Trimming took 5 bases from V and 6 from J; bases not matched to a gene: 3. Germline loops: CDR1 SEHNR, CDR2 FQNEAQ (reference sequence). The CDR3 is CASSPGTSGGDTQYF. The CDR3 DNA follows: TGTGCCAGCAGCCCTGGGACTAGCGGGGGGGATACGCAGTATTTT.

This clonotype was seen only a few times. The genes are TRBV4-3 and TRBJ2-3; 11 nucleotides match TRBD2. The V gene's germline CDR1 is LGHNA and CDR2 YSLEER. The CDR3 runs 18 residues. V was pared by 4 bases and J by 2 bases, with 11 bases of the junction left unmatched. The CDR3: CASSPKYGTSGTTDTQYF. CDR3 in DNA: TGCGCCAGCAGCCCCAAGTATGGGACTAGCGGAACCACAGATACGCAGTATTTT.

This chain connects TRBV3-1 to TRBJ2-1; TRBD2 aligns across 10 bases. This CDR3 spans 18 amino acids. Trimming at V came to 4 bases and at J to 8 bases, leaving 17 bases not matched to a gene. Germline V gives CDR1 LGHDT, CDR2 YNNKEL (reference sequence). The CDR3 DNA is TGTGCCAGCAGCCCCCAACCGGGACTAGCGTCCATTAGGGATGAGCAGTTCTTC. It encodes CASSPQPGLASIRDEQFF.

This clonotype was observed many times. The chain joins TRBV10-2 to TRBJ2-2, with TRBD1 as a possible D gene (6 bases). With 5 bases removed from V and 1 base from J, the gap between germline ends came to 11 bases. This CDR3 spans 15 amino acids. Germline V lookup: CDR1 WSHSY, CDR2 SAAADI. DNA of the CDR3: TGCGCCAGCAGTACGAGGGACAAGAACACCGGGGAGCTGTTTTTT. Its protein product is CASSTRDKNTGELFF.

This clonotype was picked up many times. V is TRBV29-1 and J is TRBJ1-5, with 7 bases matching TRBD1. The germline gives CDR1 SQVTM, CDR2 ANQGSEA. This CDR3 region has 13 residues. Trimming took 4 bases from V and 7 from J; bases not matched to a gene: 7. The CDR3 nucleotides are TGCAGCGTTGGACAGGGAGAGGCCCAGCCCCAGCATTTT. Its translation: CSVGQGEAQPQHF.

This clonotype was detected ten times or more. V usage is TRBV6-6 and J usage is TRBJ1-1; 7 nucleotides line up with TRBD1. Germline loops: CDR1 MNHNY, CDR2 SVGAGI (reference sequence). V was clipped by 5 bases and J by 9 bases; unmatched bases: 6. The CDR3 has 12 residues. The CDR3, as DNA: TGTGCCAGCAGTCCGGGACAGACTAAAGCTTTCTTT. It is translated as CASSPGQTKAFF.

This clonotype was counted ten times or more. CDR3 in DNA: TGCGCCAGCAGCCCCGAGGACCAAGAGACCCAGTACTTC. It yields the protein CASSPEDQETQYF. The chain uses TRBV5-1 and TRBJ2-5; D gene uncertain. The CDR3 contains 13 residues. Germline V gene lookup returns CDR1 SGHRS and CDR2 YFSETQ. Trimming took 4 bases from V and 0 from J, leaving 7 bases between them.

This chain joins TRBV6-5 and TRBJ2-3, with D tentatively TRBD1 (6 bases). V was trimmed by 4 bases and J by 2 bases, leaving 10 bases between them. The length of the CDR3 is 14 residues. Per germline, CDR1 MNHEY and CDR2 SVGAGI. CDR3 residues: CASSSWTATDTQYF. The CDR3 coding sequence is TGTGCCAGCAGTTCCTGGACAGCCACAGATACGCAGTATTTT.

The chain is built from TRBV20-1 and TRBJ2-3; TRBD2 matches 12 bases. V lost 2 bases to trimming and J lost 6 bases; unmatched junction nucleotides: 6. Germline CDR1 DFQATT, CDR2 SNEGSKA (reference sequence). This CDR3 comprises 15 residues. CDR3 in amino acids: CSARRLAGVWDTQYF. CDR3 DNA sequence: TGCAGTGCTAGACGACTAGCGGGAGTGTGGGATACGCAGTATTTT.

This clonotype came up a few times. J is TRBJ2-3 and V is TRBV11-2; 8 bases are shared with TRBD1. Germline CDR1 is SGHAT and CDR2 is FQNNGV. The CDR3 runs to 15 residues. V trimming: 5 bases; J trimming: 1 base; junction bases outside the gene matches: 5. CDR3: CASSITGGGTDTQYF. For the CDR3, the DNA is TGTGCCAGCAGCATCACAGGGGGTGGCACAGATACGCAGTATTTT.

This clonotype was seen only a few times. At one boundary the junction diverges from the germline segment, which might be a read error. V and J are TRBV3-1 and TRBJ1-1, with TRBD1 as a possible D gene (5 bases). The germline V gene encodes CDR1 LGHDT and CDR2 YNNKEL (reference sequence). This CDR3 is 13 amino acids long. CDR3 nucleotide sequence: TGTGCCAACAGCCAAGGACAGAACACTGAAGCTTTCTTT. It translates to CANSQGQNTEAFF.

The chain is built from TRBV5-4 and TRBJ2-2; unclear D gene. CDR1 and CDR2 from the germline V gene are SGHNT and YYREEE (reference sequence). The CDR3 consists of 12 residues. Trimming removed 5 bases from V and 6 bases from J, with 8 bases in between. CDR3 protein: CASSSTSGELFF. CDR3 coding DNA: TGTGCCAGCAGTTCGACTTCCGGGGAGCTGTTTTTT.

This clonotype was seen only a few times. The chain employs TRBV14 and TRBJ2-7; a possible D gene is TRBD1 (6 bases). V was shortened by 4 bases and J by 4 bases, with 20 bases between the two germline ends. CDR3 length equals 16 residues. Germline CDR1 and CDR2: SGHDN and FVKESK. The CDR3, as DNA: TGTGCCAGCAGCCCCAAGACAGGCAGGGGTTTTTACGAGCAGTACTTC. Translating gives CASSPKTGRGFYEQYF.

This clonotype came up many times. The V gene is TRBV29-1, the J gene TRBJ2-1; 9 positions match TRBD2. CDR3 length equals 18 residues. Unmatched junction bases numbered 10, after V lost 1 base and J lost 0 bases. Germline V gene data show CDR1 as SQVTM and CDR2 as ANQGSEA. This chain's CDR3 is CSVEGVREGRLSYNEQFF. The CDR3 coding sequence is TGCAGCGTTGAAGGGGTGCGGGAGGGCCGGCTCTCCTACAATGAGCAGTTCTTC.

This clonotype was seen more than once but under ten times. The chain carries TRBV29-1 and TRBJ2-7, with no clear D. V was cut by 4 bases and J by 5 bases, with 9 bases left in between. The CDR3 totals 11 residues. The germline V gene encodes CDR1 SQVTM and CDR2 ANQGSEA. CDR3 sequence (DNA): TGCAGCGTTGGCCACCGGGACGAGCAGTACTTC. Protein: CSVGHRDEQYF.

CDR3 in DNA: TGTGCCAGCAGCGCAACAGGGTCCACTGAAGCTTTCTTT. Protein: CASSATGSTEAFF. V and J are TRBV7-9 and TRBJ1-1, with D tentatively TRBD1 (6 bases). The ends were cut back, 5 bases at V and 4 bases at J, with 11 bases in the middle. This CDR3 is built from 13 residues. From germline, CDR1 is SEHNR and CDR2 FQNEAQ (reference sequence).

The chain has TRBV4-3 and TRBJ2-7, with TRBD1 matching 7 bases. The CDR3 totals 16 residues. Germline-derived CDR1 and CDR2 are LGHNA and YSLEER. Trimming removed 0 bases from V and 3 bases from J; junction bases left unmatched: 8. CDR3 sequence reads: CASSQDWSTGYYEQYF. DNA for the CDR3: TGCGCCAGCAGCCAAGATTGGTCGACAGGGTACTACGAGCAGTACTTC.